This T cell receptor (beta chain) appears in the sequencing data of a study of shared clonotypes between healthy human individuals. Produced via immunoSEQ multiplex PCR; TCRdb's table is partial and in-frame only. The sample has 2 million to 3 million clones, over 85% seen once. As to this clone: What it recognizes is unknown.

Overall study findings and caveats: Relative to their counterparts shared across all four donors, non-shared clonotypes exhibited diminished generation probabilities.

The sequenced material came from naive CD4+ T cells from PBMCs. Documented subset: CD45RA+ positively selected. The clonotype originates from a man between 18 and 29 years old in good health. Some clones in this sample may be carry-over from other donors' samples.

CDR3 sequence reads: CASSPAASGSNTGELFF. The CDR3 nucleotides read TGTGCCAGCTCACCCGCCGCTAGCGGGTCGAACACCGGGGAGCTGTTTTTT. V and J are TRBV18 and TRBJ2-2, with TRBD2 matching over 8 bases. Trimming cost V 3 bases and J 0 bases; bases outside gene matches: 6. Germline V lookup: CDR1 KGHSH, CDR2 LQKENI. This CDR3 has 17 residues.